The 10 T cell receptor beta chains below were found in one sample sequenced in a study of T-cell reconstitution after alpha-beta-depleted transplantation in children. Unique molecular identifiers were incorporated into the prepared TCRbeta library. TCRdb re-called the PCR reads through MiXCR, storing one row per CDR3 protein. The sample comprises over 150,000 distinct CDR3 sequences, over 5.5% of which are singletons, and over 2.5% rests with the top ten. The sequenced sample was PBMCs from the stem cell graft donor, obtained from the stem cell graft. The receptor source for this set is a human donor who donated a stem cell graft to a child with Wiskott-Aldrich syndrome.

The chain employs TRBV7-9 and TRBJ2-1; the D is unclear. Germline assignment: CDR1 SEHNR and CDR2 FQNEAQ (reference sequence). The CDR3 sequence is 12 residues long. V was shortened by 1 base and J by 8 bases, with 6 bases between the two germline ends. The CDR3 DNA reads TGTGCCAGCAGCTTAGTAAATGATGAGCAGTTCTTC. Translated: CASSLVNDEQFF.

This clonotype was found a few times. The chain carries TRBV7-6 and TRBJ2-1; 7 bases are a match to TRBD2. CDR3 length: 14 residues. Germline trimming cut 6 bases from V and 6 bases from J; bases unmatched to any gene: 8. Germline V lookup: CDR1 SGHVS, CDR2 FNYEAQ. The CDR3 DNA follows: TGTGCCAGCAGTCACTTGGGAGGGACCAATGAGCAGTTCTTC. This gives the protein CASSHLGGTNEQFF. Supplemented by reference TRBV7-6 and TRBJ2-1, the full variable domain reads GAGVSQSPRYKVTKRGQDVALRCDPISGHVSLYWYRQALGQGPEFLTYFNYEAQQDKSGLPNDRFSAERPEGSISTLTIQRTEQRDSAMYRCASSHLGGTNEQFFGPGTRLTVL.

This clonotype was recorded at least ten times. CDR3 sequence reads: CAGAGTDTQYF. For the CDR3, the DNA is TGTGCCGGGGCTGGCACAGATACGCAGTATTTT. This chain joins TRBV7-9 and TRBJ2-3; D perhaps matches TRBD1 (5 bases). The CDR3 has 11 amino acids. V lost 11 bases and J 1 base, leaving 7 bases between the germline ends. Looked up from germline, CDR1 is SEHNR and CDR2 is FQNEAQ (reference sequence).

This clonotype was counted ten times or more. The rearrangement links TRBV20-1 to TRBJ2-3; 11 bases match TRBD2. The CDR3 contains 15 residues. Germline V gives CDR1 DFQATT, CDR2 SNEGSKA (reference sequence). Unmatched junction bases numbered 4, after V lost 5 bases and J lost 0 bases. Here the CDR3 DNA reads TGCAGTGCTCTGGCTAGCGGGAGGAGCACAGATACGCAGTATTTT. Protein: CSALASGRSTDTQYF.

The rearrangement joins TRBV29-1 to TRBJ1-1; no firm D call. Germline lookup yields CDR1 SQVTM and CDR2 ANQGSEA. The CDR3 extends over 13 amino acids. V was shortened by 5 bases and J by 3 bases, with 13 bases between the two germline ends. The CDR3: CSVRKHGDTEAFF. The DNA for the CDR3 is TGCAGCGTTAGAAAACACGGGGACACTGAAGCTTTCTTT.

In its sample, this clonotype was seen many times. This chain connects TRBV7-9 to TRBJ2-2; D remains ambiguous. Per the germline V gene, CDR1 is SEHNR and CDR2 is FQNEAQ (reference sequence). With 1 base removed from V and 1 base from J, the gap between germline ends came to 4 bases. This CDR3 region has 14 residues. The CDR3 coding sequence is TGTGCCAGCAGCTTAGTGCTGAACACCGGGGAGCTGTTTTTT. It is translated as CASSLVLNTGELFF.

The chain uses TRBV7-8 and TRBJ2-7; either TRBD1 or TRBD2 may fit D (5 bases each). This CDR3 spans 13 amino acids. Trimming pared 5 bases from V and 3 bases from J, leaving 11 bases between. CDR1 SGHVS and CDR2 FQNEAQ come from the germline V gene. The chain's CDR3 is CASSMGPNYEQYF. In DNA form, the CDR3 reads TGTGCCAGCAGCATGGGACCGAACTACGAGCAGTACTTC.

This clonotype was seen many times. At one end, the junction sequence differs from germline, possibly due to a read error. This chain uses TRBV5-5 with TRBJ2-1; D ambiguous. The V gene's germline CDR1 is SGHKS and CDR2 YYEKEE (reference sequence). The CDR3 runs 13 residues. CDR3 in amino acids: CASRLALNNEQFF. CDR3 bases: TGTGCCAGCAGGTTGGCCCTTAACAATGAGCAGTTCTTC.

This clonotype was seen at least ten times. Here the CDR3 reads CASSPSTGLNTEAFF. The CDR3 region has the DNA TGTGCCAGCAGCCCCTCGACAGGCTTGAACACTGAAGCTTTCTTT. The V gene is TRBV12-3 or TRBV12-4, the J gene TRBJ1-1; tentatively, D is TRBD1 (6 bases). Trimming removed 6 bases from V and 0 bases from J, with 14 bases in between. This CDR3 is built from 15 residues.

The chain links TRBV4-1 to TRBJ1-5; a possible D gene is TRBD1 (5 bases). V was clipped by 4 bases and J by 0 bases, with 10 bases between them. This CDR3 spans 15 amino acids. Per the germline V gene, CDR1 is MGHRA and CDR2 is YSYEKL. CDR3 in amino acids: CASSLTVLSNQPQHF. The CDR3 bases are TGCGCCAGCAGCCTGACAGTGCTTAGCAATCAGCCCCAGCATTTT.